This TCR beta chain was identified in a study of CD8 T cells in Susac syndrome. The germline V gene encodes CDR1 SGHRS and CDR2 YFSETQ. The CDR3 is 13 amino acids. V lost 4 bases and J lost 5, with 12 bases in between. RNA in amounts of roughly 0.5 to 1 ug was reverse transcribed with random hexamers. Each CDR3 protein gets one entry after TCRdb re-called the immunoSEQ multiplex PCR reads with MiXCR. The sample contains 110,000 to 150,000 distinct CDR3 sequences, approximately 96% of which appear only once. Source material: CD4+ T cells from PBMCs. The receptor comes from a human donor with Susac syndrome. The chain combines TRBV5-1 with TRBJ2-5; a weak D match, TRBD2 (6 bases). The CDR3 coding sequence is TGCGCCAGCAGCACTGGGACTGGGGAGACCCAGTACTTC. Residues: CASSTGTGETQYF.